Presented here are 19 T cell receptor beta chains from one specimen sequenced in a study of shared clonotypes between healthy human individuals. Measured with immunoSEQ multiplex PCR; TCRdb has only the in-frame clones, and not every one. The profile shows nearly 500,000 clones, about 82% of them singletons. The sequenced sample consisted of PBMCs. The source of these receptors is a woman in her 40s in good health. Some clones in this sample may be carry-over from other donors' samples.

V gene TRBV10-3 combines with J gene TRBJ1-2; 9 bases align to TRBD1. This CDR3 is built from 14 residues. Per the germline V gene, CDR1 is ENHRY and CDR2 is SYGVKD. V shed 7 bases, J shed 5 bases, and the junction held 8 bases outside the gene matches. The chain's CDR3 is CAITGTGTGYGYTF. The CDR3 bases are TGTGCCATCACCGGGACAGGGACGGGGTATGGCTACACCTTC.

Regarding this clone: Other DNA sequences from this sample encode an identical CDR3 as well. V and J are TRBV5-1 and TRBJ2-2; perhaps TRBD1 as D (5 bases). Germline V lookup: CDR1 SGHRS, CDR2 YFSETQ. V was clipped by 2 bases and J by 6 bases, with 5 bases between them. This CDR3 spans 12 amino acids. The CDR3 here is CASSLGAGELFF. The CDR3 nucleotides read TGCGCCAGCAGCTTAGGGGCCGGGGAGCTGTTTTTT.

This clone was picked up one time. The rearrangement uses TRBV29-1 and TRBJ2-3; 7 bases are shared with TRBD2. CDR1 SQVTM and CDR2 ANQGSEA come from the germline V gene. This CDR3 is built from 14 residues. J gave up 6 bases and V 6 bases, and 12 bases lay outside the gene matches. The CDR3 bases are TGCAGCGTGGGCCCACTAGCGTCCTCCGATACGCAGTATTTT. Its translation: CSVGPLASSDTQYF.

At least ten counts were recorded for this clone. The V and J genes are TRBV7-3 and TRBJ2-1; no firm D call. The germline V and J ends were trimmed by 5 bases and 0 bases, with 11 bases remaining between them. Germline V CDR1 and CDR2: SGHTA, FQGTGA. The CDR3 loop spans 15 amino acids. As DNA, the CDR3 is TGTGCCAGCAGCCCCCGAAACAGCTCCTACAATGAGCAGTTCTTC. Residues: CASSPRNSSYNEQFF.

Points on this clone: Being one base from a much bigger clone, this may be a read error. V gene TRBV4-1 combines with J gene TRBJ1-4, with D maybe TRBD1 (6 bases). The germline CDR1 and CDR2 sequences are MGHRA and YSYEKL. The CDR3 runs to 16 residues. This CDR3 is CVSSQSRDIRGEKLFF. In DNA, the CDR3 is TGCGTCAGCAGCCAGTCCCGGGACATTCGGGGGGAAAAACTGTTTTTT.

This clone was detected only a few times. The chain joins TRBV12-5 to TRBJ2-5; D remains unclear. Germline CDR1 and CDR2: LGHNT and FRNRAP. The CDR3 loop spans 15 amino acids. Trimming stripped 5 bases from V and 5 bases from J, with 18 bases between. The CDR3 region has the DNA TGTGCTAGTGGTGGTGGGTACTCTAAGGAGGAGACCCAGTACTTC. The encoded protein is CASGGGYSKEETQYF. The whole variable domain, remainder taken from reference TRBV12-5 and TRBJ2-5, is DARVTQTPRHKVTEMGQEVTMRCQPILGHNTVFWYRQTMMQGLELLAYFRNRAPLDDSGMPKDRFSAEMPDATLATLKIQPSEPRDSAVYFCASGGGYSKEETQYFGPGTRLLVL.

This rearrangement joins TRBV5-1 to TRBJ2-7; 10 bases map to TRBD2. CDR1 SGHRS and CDR2 YFSETQ come from the germline V gene. This CDR3 contains 15 residues. V lost 1 base, J lost 2 bases, and 3 bases stayed unmatched. The CDR3 sequence is CASSLTSGTTYEQYF. As DNA, the CDR3 is TGCGCCAGCAGCTTGACTAGCGGGACCACCTACGAGCAGTACTTC.

The chain is built from TRBV6-6 and TRBJ1-5; D is possibly TRBD1 (5 bases). The germline V gene has CDR1 MNHNY and CDR2 SVGAGI (reference sequence). There are 15 residues in the CDR3. Trimming left V 2 bases short and J 4 bases short, with 12 bases between. CDR3 coding DNA: TGTGCCAGCAGTTACGGGCAGGGAAGAAATCAGCCCCAGCATTTT. Encoded protein: CASSYGQGRNQPQHF.

The gene calls are TRBV5-1 and TRBJ1-1; D remains unclear. CDR3 length equals 15 residues. Germline V gene sequence: CDR1 SGHRS, CDR2 YFSETQ. V shed 4 bases and J shed 1 base, with 14 bases lying between them. The DNA of the CDR3 is TGCGCCAGCAGCGTTACCGGGAGCCGGAACACTGAAGCTTTCTTT. Translation: CASSVTGSRNTEAFF.

V is TRBV7-2 and J is TRBJ2-5; D remains unclear. CDR1 is SGHTA and CDR2 is FQGNSA in the germline V gene. V was clipped by 2 bases and J by 4 bases, with 11 bases between them. The CDR3 runs 14 residues. This chain's CDR3 is CASSLRTARETQYF. In DNA form, the CDR3 reads TGTGCCAGCAGCTTAAGGACGGCTAGAGAGACCCAGTACTTC.

This clone was counted only a few times. This sequence joins TRBV15 and TRBJ2-5; possibly TRBD1 for D (6 bases). Trimming shortened V by 4 bases and J by 11 bases, and 17 bases separated the two germline ends. CDR1 is LNHNV, CDR2 YYDKDF, per germline (reference sequence). CDR3 length equals 13 residues. For the CDR3, the DNA is TGTGCCACCAGCAAAGGACAGATGGGGGAGCAGTACTTC. This codes for CATSKGQMGEQYF.

The chain recombines TRBV11-1 with TRBJ1-2; D is possibly TRBD1 (5 bases). Germline lookup yields CDR1 SGHAT and CDR2 FQDESV (reference sequence). V was trimmed by 4 bases and J by 8 bases, leaving 20 bases between them. The CDR3 consists of 15 residues. CDR3 in DNA: TGTGCCAGCAGCTCGTACGCCGGGACCGGCGGAGGCTACACCTTC. It specifies CASSSYAGTGGGYTF.

This chain links TRBV2 with TRBJ2-1; D might be TRBD1 or TRBD2, each matching 6 bases. CDR3 length: 12 amino acids. CDR1 SNHLY and CDR2 FYNNEI come from the germline V gene. V lost 8 bases to trimming and J lost 5 bases, with 10 bases between them. The CDR3 loop reads CASGGPDNEQFF. CDR3 coding DNA: TGTGCCAGCGGGGGGCCAGACAATGAGCAGTTCTTC.

In DNA, the CDR3 is TGTGCCAGCAGCGAGGGAGGTTTTTCCTACAATGAGCAGTTCTTC. Protein sequence: CASSEGGFSYNEQFF. The chain has TRBV5-4 and TRBJ2-1; D is possibly TRBD2 (6 bases). The V end lost 4 bases, the J end lost 1 base, and 12 bases lay between the germline ends. The CDR3 contains 15 residues. Germline CDR1 and CDR2: SGHNT and YYREEE (reference sequence).

V is TRBV29-1 and J is TRBJ1-1; D ambiguous. CDR1 is SQVTM, CDR2 ANQGSEA, per germline. V was clipped by 6 bases and J by 1 base, with 12 bases between them. This CDR3 contains 13 residues. The DNA for the CDR3 is TGCAGCGTGAAACAACAGCCGAACACTGAAGCTTTCTTT. Its protein product is CSVKQQPNTEAFF.

V is TRBV6-4 and J is TRBJ2-3; D may be TRBD2 (5 bases). The CDR3 runs 13 residues. Germline V CDR1 and CDR2: MRHNA, SNTAGT. The V and J ends lost 4 bases and 2 bases respectively, with 7 bases between them. In DNA form, the CDR3 reads TGTGCCAGCAGTGCCGACTACACAGATACGCAGTATTTT. It codes for CASSADYTDTQYF.

This chain joins TRBV5-5 and TRBJ2-1; no reliable D call. V was pared by 4 bases and J by 7 bases, with 21 bases between. The germline V gene encodes CDR1 SGHKS and CDR2 YYEKEE (reference sequence). CDR3 length: 16 residues. The CDR3 region has the DNA TGTGCCAGCAGCCAATGGACGGCGAGAGCGAAGAATGAGCAGTTCTTC. Its translation: CASSQWTARAKNEQFF.

The rearrangement joins TRBV10-3 to TRBJ2-4; 10 nucleotides line up with TRBD2. The CDR3 spans 17 residues. V lost 0 bases, J lost 7 bases, and 9 bases stayed unmatched. Germline loops: CDR1 ENHRY, CDR2 SYGVKD. CDR3 sequence: CAISESLLAGRRNIQYF. The CDR3 DNA is TGTGCCATCAGTGAGTCGCTACTAGCGGGACGACGGAACATTCAGTACTTC.

A few counts support this clone. The DNA of the CDR3 is TGTGCCACCAGCACCAGACAGATCCAAGAGACCCAGTACTTC. Protein sequence: CATSTRQIQETQYF. The rearrangement links TRBV15 to TRBJ2-5; maybe TRBD1 (5 bases). V shed 4 bases and J shed 1 base, with 10 bases lying between them. Looked up from germline, CDR1 is LNHNV and CDR2 is YYDKDF (reference sequence). CDR3 length equals 14 residues.